This T cell receptor (beta chain) appears in the sequencing data of a study of spatial heterogeneity in lung cancer. The presence of a unique molecular identifier marked each TCR cDNA molecule. TCRdb re-called the 5' RACE reads through MiXCR, storing one row per CDR3 protein. The sample holds more than 9,500 distinct CDR3 sequences; approximately 17% are singletons and the top ten take roughly 52%. In germline, CDR1 is SGHVS, CDR2 FQNEAQ. The V gene end was trimmed by 8 bases and the J gene end by 3 bases; junction bases not matched to a gene: 12. CDR3 length: 16 amino acids. Noted time point: sample taken at primary tumor resection. The study sequenced unsorted whole RNA from tumor, nontumor lung or frozen PBMC. The donors were 55 to 80 patients with non-small cell lung cancer that was early-stage and untreated. This clonotype was detected ten times or more.

Sequencing was performed on PBMCs, taken at surgery. This receptor was obtained from a male donor with early-stage non-small cell lung cancer. The chain combines TRBV7-8 with TRBJ2-2, with 7 bases aligning to TRBD1. The CDR3, as DNA: TGTGCCAGCCCTAAACCCGGGACAGACTACACCGGGGAGCTGTTTTTT. The encoded protein is CASPKPGTDYTGELFF.